What follows are 29 T cell receptor beta chains derived from one specimen sequenced in a study of T cell changes during pregnancy in multiple sclerosis. The repertoire was sequenced with immunoSEQ multiplex PCR; TCRdb's copy has only in-frame clones and lacks some. Here the sample spans around 69,000 clones, around 94% being singletons. Here the sequenced sample was peripheral blood, taken in the second trimester of pregnancy. All receptors derive from a female donor in good health, enrolled as a control in a pregnancy study.

This clone was seen a few times. The chain joins TRBV6-1 to TRBJ1-5; no clear D gene. The CDR3 covers 13 residues. Germline V gives CDR1 MNHNS, CDR2 SASEGT. Trimming removed 11 bases from V and 9 bases from J, with 20 bases in between. The CDR3 nucleotides are TGTGCCTCTCGTCCCCATGCGATTGGGCCCCAGCATTTT. It encodes CASRPHAIGPQHF.

The chain uses TRBV19 and TRBJ2-3; 8 bases line up with TRBD1. The CDR3 is 14 amino acids. Trimming took 7 bases from V and 5 from J; bases not matched to a gene: 8. Germline-derived CDR1 and CDR2 are LNHDA and SQIVND (reference sequence). The CDR3, as DNA: TGTGCCAGTAAGCGGCAGGGGGCGAAAGATACGCAGTATTTT. Translated, it gives CASKRQGAKDTQYF. The full variable domain, its missing parts supplied by reference TRBV19 and TRBJ2-3, is DGGITQSPKYLFRKEGQNVTLSCEQNLNHDAMYWYRQDPGQGLRLIYYSQIVNDFQKGDIAEGYSVSREKKESFPLTVTSAQKNPTAFYLCASKRQGAKDTQYFGPGTRLTVL.

Only a few counts were recorded for this clone. The chain couples TRBV7-8 to TRBJ2-5; 8 bases agree with TRBD2. The CDR3 totals 13 residues. Germline loops: CDR1 SGHVS, CDR2 FQNEAQ. The V and J ends lost 5 bases and 5 bases, in that order; junction bases with no gene match: 4. The CDR3 is CASSPTSVETQYF. The CDR3 DNA reads TGTGCCAGCAGCCCGACTAGCGTGGAGACCCAGTACTTC. The full variable domain, in which reference TRBV7-8 and TRBJ2-5 provide the parts outside the CDR3, is GAGVSQSPRYKVAKRGQDVALRCDPISGHVSLFWYQQALGQGPEFLTYFQNEAQLDKSGLPSDRFFAERPEGSVSTLKIQRTQQEDSAVYLCASSPTSVETQYFGPGTRLLVL.

The chain links TRBV5-1 to TRBJ2-7, with 7 nucleotides matching TRBD1. The CDR3 runs 14 residues. Germline CDR1 SGHRS, CDR2 YFSETQ. The junction had 2 bases not matched to a gene; V was cut back by 1 base and J by 1 base. CDR3 DNA: TGCGCCAGCAGCTTGACGGGACAGTCCTACGAGCAGTACTTC. Its protein is CASSLTGQSYEQYF.

This clone was found once. The chain is built from TRBV5-4 and TRBJ2-3; TRBD2 matches 9 bases. Germline V lookup: CDR1 SGHNT, CDR2 YYREEE (reference sequence). This CDR3 is built from 16 residues. The V segment lost 0 bases and the J segment 2 bases; nucleotides outside the gene matches: 4. CDR3 region: CASSLEAGGLTDTQYF. For the CDR3, the DNA is TGTGCCAGCAGCTTGGAAGCGGGGGGACTCACAGATACGCAGTATTTT.

The rearrangement uses TRBV13 and TRBJ1-4; D may be TRBD1 (5 bases). CDR3 length: 14 residues. The germline V gene has CDR1 PRHDT and CDR2 FYEKMQ (reference sequence). V lost 0 bases and J 12 bases, leaving 14 bases between the germline ends. DNA of the CDR3: TGTGCCAGCAGCTTAGGCAGGGCGGTGAAAGAACTGTTTTTT. Amino acid sequence: CASSLGRAVKELFF.

This clone showed up just once. The chain combines TRBV11-2 with TRBJ2-3; no clear D. The germline V and J ends were trimmed by 4 bases and 2 bases, with 10 bases remaining between them. Germline V lookup: CDR1 SGHAT, CDR2 FQNNGV. CDR3 length: 14 amino acids. CDR3 amino acids: CASSSGYLTDTQYF. The CDR3 DNA sequence: TGTGCCAGCAGCTCCGGGTACCTCACAGATACGCAGTATTTT.

The V gene is TRBV6-1, the J gene TRBJ1-5; D is possibly TRBD1 (6 bases). Between the trimmed V and J ends, which lost 0 bases and 6 bases, there was a span of 9 bases. Germline CDR1 reads MNHNS; CDR2 reads SASEGT. The CDR3 runs to 14 residues. CDR3 region: CASSEAGGSQPQHF. In DNA, the CDR3 is TGTGCCAGCAGTGAAGCAGGGGGAAGTCAGCCCCAGCATTTT.

This clone appeared a single time. J is TRBJ2-2 and V is TRBV9; D is possibly TRBD2 (5 bases). Trimming took off 0 bases at V and 3 bases at J, with 15 bases between the two ends. This CDR3 has 17 amino acids. Germline V gene sequence: CDR1 SGDLS, CDR2 YYNGEE. The chain's CDR3 is CASSVDPGSPDTGELFF. DNA of the CDR3: TGTGCCAGCAGCGTAGACCCGGGGTCTCCTGACACCGGGGAGCTGTTTTTT.

The chain combines TRBV28 with TRBJ1-1, with D tentatively TRBD1 (5 bases). The CDR3 spans 17 residues. In germline, CDR1 is MDHEN, CDR2 SYDVKM. Trimming shortened V by 1 base and J by 1 base, and 16 bases separated the two germline ends. The CDR3 DNA reads as TGTGCCAGCAGTTTATTCGGCCGTGGGACTTCGAACACTGAAGCTTTCTTT. It translates to CASSLFGRGTSNTEAFF.

The chain joins TRBV4-3 to TRBJ1-6; D possibly corresponds to TRBD1 (5 bases). The germline CDR1 and CDR2 sequences are LGHNA and YSLEER. The CDR3 is made up of 17 amino acids. V was clipped by 5 bases and J by 0 bases, with 14 bases between them. CDR3 DNA: TGCGCCAGCAGCACCCGGACATTCGACTCCTATAATTCACCCCTCCACTTT. Its protein is CASSTRTFDSYNSPLHF.

This clone was recorded a few times. The rearrangement uses TRBV9 and TRBJ1-2, with TRBD1 as a possible D gene (5 bases). V was cut by 4 bases and J by 2 bases, with 9 bases left in between. The CDR3 loop spans 13 amino acids. The germline gives CDR1 SGDLS, CDR2 YYNGEE. In DNA form, the CDR3 reads TGTGCCAGCAGCATACAGGAGAACTATGGCTACACCTTC. Amino acids: CASSIQENYGYTF.

The chain recombines TRBV5-1 with TRBJ1-4, with TRBD1 matching 9 bases. After removal of 1 base from V and 8 bases from J, the junction contained 6 bases not matched to a gene. Germline CDR1 is SGHRS and CDR2 is YFSETQ. The CDR3 runs 15 residues. The CDR3 DNA is TGCGCCAGCAGCTTGAGCGCGGGACAGGGCGAAAAACTGTTTTTT. This gives the protein CASSLSAGQGEKLFF.

The rearrangement uses TRBV2 and TRBJ1-4, with D tentatively TRBD1 (6 bases). Germline CDR1 reads SNHLY; CDR2 reads FYNNEI. This CDR3 region has 14 residues. V was clipped by 8 bases and J by 4 bases, with 14 bases between them. For the CDR3, the DNA is TGTGCCAGCGGGAACAGGGCGGGTAATGAAAAACTGTTTTTT. This translates into CASGNRAGNEKLFF.

V and J are TRBV15 and TRBJ2-5; D gene ambiguous. The CDR3 length is 13 residues. Looked up from germline, CDR1 is LNHNV and CDR2 is YYDKDF (reference sequence). Deletions cut 0 bases from V and 3 bases from J, with 5 bases between. CDR3 in amino acids: CATSRDQEETQYF. The CDR3 nucleotides are TGTGCCACCAGCAGAGATCAGGAAGAGACCCAGTACTTC.

The genes are TRBV29-1 and TRBJ2-4, with TRBD1 identical over 12 bases. V was clipped by 2 bases and J by 8 bases; unmatched bases: 7. The CDR3 loop spans 15 amino acids. CDR1 is SQVTM, CDR2 ANQGSEA, per germline. The CDR3 DNA reads TGCAGCGTTGAACGGCTAGGGACAGGGGGCGACATTCAGTACTTC. It codes for CSVERLGTGGDIQYF. The full variable domain, in which reference TRBV29-1 and TRBJ2-4 provide the parts outside the CDR3, is SAVISQKPSRDICQRGTSLTIQCQVDSQVTMMFWYRQQPGQSLTLIATANQGSEATYESGFVIDKFPISRPNLTFSTLTVSNMSPEDSSIYLCSVERLGTGGDIQYFGAGTRLSVL.

The V gene is TRBV28, the J gene TRBJ2-3; D possibly corresponds to TRBD1 (6 bases). Germline loops: CDR1 MDHEN, CDR2 SYDVKM. The V end lost 7 bases, the J end lost 2 bases, and 7 bases lay between the germline ends. The CDR3 has 12 amino acids. The CDR3 nucleotides are TGTGCCAGCAAGGGGGTCACAGATACGCAGTATTTT. Amino acid sequence: CASKGVTDTQYF.

This sequence joins TRBV7-9 and TRBJ2-1, with TRBD2 as a possible D gene (7 bases). Germline assignment: CDR1 SEHNR and CDR2 FQNEAQ (reference sequence). Trimming shortened V by 1 base and J by 5 bases, and 18 bases separated the two germline ends. There are 17 residues in the CDR3. CDR3 bases: TGTGCCAGCAGCTTAGGGAGGGGGGGGGAAAGACACAATGAGCAGTTCTTC. This gives the protein CASSLGRGGERHNEQFF.

This clone was found once. V is TRBV18 and J is TRBJ1-1, with 7 positions matching TRBD1. CDR3 length: 16 amino acids. Germline V gene data show CDR1 as KGHSH and CDR2 as LQKENI. The V and J ends lost 4 bases and 0 bases, in that order; junction bases with no gene match: 8. The CDR3 DNA sequence: TGTGCCAGCTCACGGGACAGTGGGGTAGTGAACACTGAAGCTTTCTTT. Protein sequence: CASSRDSGVVNTEAFF.

The J gene is TRBJ2-2, the V gene TRBV2, with D possibly being TRBD1 (6 bases). The CDR3 covers 14 residues. CDR1 is SNHLY, CDR2 FYNNEI, per germline. Trimming pared 6 bases from V and 3 bases from J, leaving 11 bases between. The CDR3 sequence is CASSRTEYTGELFF. The CDR3 DNA sequence: TGTGCCAGCAGCCGGACAGAGTACACCGGGGAGCTGTTTTTT. The whole variable domain, remainder taken from reference TRBV2 and TRBJ2-2, is EPEVTQTPSHQVTQMGQEVILRCVPISNHLYFYWYRQILGQKVEFLVSFYNNEISEKSEIFDDQFSVERPDGSNFTLKIRSTKLEDSAMYFCASSRTEYTGELFFGEGSRLTVL.

This sequence joins TRBV5-5 and TRBJ1-3; D not certain. The V gene lost 0 bases and the J gene lost 1 base, with 5 bases spanning the gap. Per the germline V gene, CDR1 is SGHKS and CDR2 is YYEKEE (reference sequence). The CDR3 sequence is 14 residues long. The DNA for the CDR3 is TGTGCCAGCAGCTTGGGAGGGTCTGGAAACACCATATATTTT. It specifies CASSLGGSGNTIYF.

This clone occurred a few times. The chain couples TRBV28 to TRBJ2-4, with 9 bases fitting TRBD1. The CDR3 has 17 residues. CDR1 MDHEN and CDR2 SYDVKM come from the germline V gene. The J segment lost 8 bases and the V segment lost 3 bases, leaving 14 bases of the junction unmatched. CDR3 sequence reads: CASSFGDREEWEDIQYF. In nucleotides, the CDR3 is TGTGCCAGCAGTTTTGGGGACAGGGAGGAGTGGGAAGACATTCAGTACTTC.

This clone appeared a few times. The chain joins TRBV21-1 to TRBJ1-1; no check of the table's D call, TRBD1, against the DNA was made. TRBV21-1 is deemed a pseudogene. This CDR3 has 13 amino acids. CDR3: CASYRLRSAEAFF. For the CDR3, the DNA is TGTGCCAGTTACAGGTTGAGAAGCGCTGAAGCTTTCTTT.

The V gene is TRBV10-3, the J gene TRBJ1-2; a weak D match, TRBD1 (6 bases). This CDR3 spans 14 amino acids. V dropped 8 bases and J dropped 7 bases, with 20 bases sitting between them. Germline assignment: CDR1 ENHRY and CDR2 SYGVKD. CDR3 in DNA: TGTGCCATCTCACAAACAGGGAGCACGGCTGGCTACACCTTC. This codes for CAISQTGSTAGYTF.

The rearrangement uses TRBV7-3 and TRBJ2-2, with 8 bases lining up with TRBD1. From germline, CDR1 is SGHTA and CDR2 FQGTGA. The CDR3 consists of 17 residues. V lost 4 bases to trimming and J lost 7 bases; unmatched junction nucleotides: 14. The CDR3 sequence: CASSSPRDRGEGGELFF. Here the CDR3 DNA reads TGTGCCAGCAGCTCACCACGAGACAGGGGAGAGGGCGGGGAGCTGTTTTTT. Using reference TRBV7-3 and TRBJ2-2 for the parts outside the CDR3, the full variable domain is GAGVSQTPSNKVTEKGKYVELRCDPISGHTALYWYRQSLGQGPEFLIYFQGTGAADDSGLPNDRFFAVRPEGSVSTLKIQRTERGDSAVYLCASSSPRDRGEGGELFFGEGSRLTVL.

The chain links TRBV25-1 to TRBJ2-5; no reliable D call. V was cut by 3 bases and J by 3 bases, with 8 bases left in between. This CDR3 spans 13 amino acids. The germline V gene encodes CDR1 MGHDK and CDR2 SYGVNS. CDR3 region: CASSDGFKETQYF. The CDR3 nucleotides read TGTGCCAGCAGTGATGGCTTTAAAGAGACCCAGTACTTC.

This clone is a singleton in its sample. The chain uses TRBV7-9 and TRBJ1-1; 10 positions agree with TRBD1. The CDR3 has 15 amino acids. CDR1 and CDR2 (germline): SEHNR, FQNEAQ (reference sequence). The trim removed 5 bases at V and 8 bases at J, leaving 11 bases unmatched. This CDR3 reads CASSPTPGQGLEAFF. The CDR3 DNA follows: TGTGCCAGCAGCCCAACACCGGGACAGGGGTTAGAAGCTTTCTTT. Variable domain in full (rest from reference TRBV7-9 and TRBJ1-1): DTGVSQNPRHKITKRGQNVTFRCDPISEHNRLYWYRQTLGQGPEFLTYFQNEAQLEKSRLLSDRFSAERPKGSFSTLEIQRTEQGDSAMYLCASSPTPGQGLEAFFGQGTRLTVV.

The chain employs TRBV28 and TRBJ1-6; D may be TRBD1 (5 bases). CDR1 and CDR2 (germline): MDHEN, SYDVKM. V was clipped by 2 bases and J by 4 bases, with 9 bases between them. The CDR3 contains 15 residues. The CDR3 bases are TGTGCCAGCAGTTTACAGGAGGGGTATAATTCACCCCTCCACTTT. It encodes CASSLQEGYNSPLHF.

This chain joins TRBV2 and TRBJ1-1; D call uncertain. Per germline, CDR1 SNHLY and CDR2 FYNNEI. Deletions cut 8 bases from V and 2 bases from J, with 3 bases between. This CDR3 has 10 amino acids. The CDR3 bases are TGTGCCAGCGTAAACACTGAAGCTTTCTTT. It is translated as CASVNTEAFF.